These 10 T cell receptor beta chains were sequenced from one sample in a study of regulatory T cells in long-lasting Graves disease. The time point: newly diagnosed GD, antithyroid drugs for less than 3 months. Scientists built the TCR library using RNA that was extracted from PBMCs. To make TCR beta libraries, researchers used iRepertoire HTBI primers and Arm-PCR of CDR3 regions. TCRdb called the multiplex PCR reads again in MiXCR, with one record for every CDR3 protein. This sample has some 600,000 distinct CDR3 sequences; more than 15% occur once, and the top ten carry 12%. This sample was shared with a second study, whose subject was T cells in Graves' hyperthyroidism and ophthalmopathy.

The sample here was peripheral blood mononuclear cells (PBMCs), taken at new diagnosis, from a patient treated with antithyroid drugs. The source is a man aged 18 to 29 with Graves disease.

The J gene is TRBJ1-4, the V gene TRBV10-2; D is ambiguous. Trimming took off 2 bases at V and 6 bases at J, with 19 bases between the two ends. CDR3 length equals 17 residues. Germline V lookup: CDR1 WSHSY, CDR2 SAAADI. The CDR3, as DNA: TGCGCCAGCAGTGAGGGGCGATCCTTACGTAATGATGAAAAACTGTTTTTT. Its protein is CASSEGRSLRNDEKLFF.

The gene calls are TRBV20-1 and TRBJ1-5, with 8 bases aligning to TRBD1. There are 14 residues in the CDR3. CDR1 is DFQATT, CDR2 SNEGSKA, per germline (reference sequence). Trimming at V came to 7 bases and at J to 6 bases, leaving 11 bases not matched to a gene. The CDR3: CSVTGGRGGQPQHF. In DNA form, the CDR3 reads TGCAGTGTAACAGGGGGTCGGGGGGGTCAGCCCCAGCATTTT.

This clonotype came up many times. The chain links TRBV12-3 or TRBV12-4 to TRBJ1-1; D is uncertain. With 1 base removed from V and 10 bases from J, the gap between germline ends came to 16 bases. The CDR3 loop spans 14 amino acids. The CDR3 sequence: CASSLVEGTVGAFF. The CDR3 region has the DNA TGTGCCAGCAGTTTAGTCGAGGGTACGGTCGGAGCTTTCTTT.

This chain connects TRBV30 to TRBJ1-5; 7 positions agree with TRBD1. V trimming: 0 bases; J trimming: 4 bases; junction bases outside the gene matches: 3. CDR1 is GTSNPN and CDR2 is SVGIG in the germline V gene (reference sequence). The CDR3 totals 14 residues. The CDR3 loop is CAWSVGTENQPQHF. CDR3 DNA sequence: TGTGCCTGGAGTGTGGGGACAGAAAATCAGCCCCAGCATTTT.

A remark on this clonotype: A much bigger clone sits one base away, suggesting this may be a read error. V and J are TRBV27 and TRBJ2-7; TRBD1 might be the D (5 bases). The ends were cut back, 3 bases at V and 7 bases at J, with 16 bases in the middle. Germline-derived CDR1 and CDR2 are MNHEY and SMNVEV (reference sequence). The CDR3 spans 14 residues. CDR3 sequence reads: CASSFDRSYNEQYF. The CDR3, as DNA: TGTGCCAGCAGTTTTGACAGATCCTACAATGAGCAGTACTTC.

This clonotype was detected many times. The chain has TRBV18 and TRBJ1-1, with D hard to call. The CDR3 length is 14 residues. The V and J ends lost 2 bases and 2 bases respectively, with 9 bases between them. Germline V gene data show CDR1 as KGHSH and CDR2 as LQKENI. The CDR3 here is CASSPGGLNTEAFF. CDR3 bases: TGTGCCAGCTCACCAGGTGGGCTAAACACTGAAGCTTTCTTT.

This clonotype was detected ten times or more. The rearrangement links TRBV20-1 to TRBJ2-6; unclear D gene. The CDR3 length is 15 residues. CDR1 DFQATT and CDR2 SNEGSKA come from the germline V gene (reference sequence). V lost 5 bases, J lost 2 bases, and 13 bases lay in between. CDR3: CSASPQAAGANVLTF. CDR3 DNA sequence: TGCAGTGCTTCCCCCCAGGCTGCTGGGGCCAACGTCCTGACTTTC.

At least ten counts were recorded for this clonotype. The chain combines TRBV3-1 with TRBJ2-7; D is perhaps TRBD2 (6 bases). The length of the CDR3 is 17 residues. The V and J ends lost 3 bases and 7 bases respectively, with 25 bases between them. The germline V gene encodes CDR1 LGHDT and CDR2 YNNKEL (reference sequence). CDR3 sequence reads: CASSHRRGGPADGEQYF. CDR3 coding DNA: TGTGCCAGCAGCCACCGCCGGGGAGGCCCCGCGGATGGGGAGCAGTACTTC.

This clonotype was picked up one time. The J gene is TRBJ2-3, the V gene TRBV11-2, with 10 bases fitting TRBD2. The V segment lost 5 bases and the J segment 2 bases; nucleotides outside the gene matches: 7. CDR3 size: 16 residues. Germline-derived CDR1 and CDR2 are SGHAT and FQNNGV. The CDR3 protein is CASSPQTSGYTDTQYF. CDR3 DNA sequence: TGTGCCAGCAGCCCACAGACTAGCGGGTACACAGATACGCAGTATTTT.

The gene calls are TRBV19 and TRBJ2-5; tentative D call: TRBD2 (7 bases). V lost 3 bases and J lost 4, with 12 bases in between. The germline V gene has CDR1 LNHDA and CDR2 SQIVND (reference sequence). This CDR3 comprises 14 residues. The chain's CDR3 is CASSIPGGGETQYF. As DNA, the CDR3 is TGTGCCAGTAGTATTCCGGGGGGCGGAGAGACCCAGTACTTC.